This passage covers 9 T cell receptor beta chains from one sample sequenced in a study of blood T cell repertoires in COVID-19. Here immunoSEQ multiplex PCR was the method, and the copy in TCRdb shows in-frame clones only, minus some. The sample shows 250,000 to 300,000 clones, 80% to 90% of them seen only once. Sequencing input: peripheral blood. The receptor set was obtained from a woman in her seventies with COVID-19, enrolled during active disease.

This clone was recorded once. The V gene is TRBV19, the J gene TRBJ1-1; D is unresolved. The ends were cut back, 8 bases at V and 6 bases at J, with 19 bases in the middle. Germline V CDR1 and CDR2: LNHDA, SQIVND (reference sequence). This CDR3 contains 14 residues. The CDR3 region is CASVTGRSTPEAFF. Written as DNA, the CDR3 is TGTGCCAGTGTAACCGGGAGGTCGACCCCTGAAGCTTTCTTT.

CDR3 loop: CATSRVHGQGGNEQFF. The DNA of the CDR3 is TGTGCCACCAGCAGAGTACACGGACAGGGGGGCAATGAGCAGTTCTTC. The genes are TRBV15 and TRBJ2-1, with TRBD1 matching over 10 bases. This CDR3 comprises 16 residues. V was pared by 1 base and J by 6 bases, with 6 bases of the junction left unmatched. Germline CDR1 is LNHNV and CDR2 is YYDKDF (reference sequence).

This chain uses TRBV6-5 with TRBJ2-3; D not certain. Trimming took 6 bases from V and 0 from J, leaving 13 bases between them. This CDR3 spans 15 amino acids. Germline loops: CDR1 MNHEY, CDR2 SVGAGI. The CDR3 loop reads CASRLRSYSTDTQYF. In DNA, the CDR3 is TGTGCCAGCAGACTCCGTAGTTATAGCACAGATACGCAGTATTTT.

The J gene is TRBJ2-1, the V gene TRBV5-4; 11 bases align to TRBD2. V shed 4 bases and J 0 bases; nucleotides not matched to a gene: 3. The CDR3 consists of 16 residues. The germline V gene encodes CDR1 SGHNT and CDR2 YYREEE (reference sequence). CDR3 in DNA: TGTGCCAGCAGCCTACTAGCGGGAGTCTCCTACAATGAGCAGTTCTTC. Its protein product is CASSLLAGVSYNEQFF.

The rearrangement links TRBV5-4 to TRBJ2-7; unclear D gene. The CDR3 contains 11 residues. V lost 0 bases, J lost 10 bases, and 8 bases lay in between. CDR1 and CDR2 (germline): SGHNT, YYREEE (reference sequence). CDR3 region: CASSLGPRQYF. CDR3 coding DNA: TGTGCCAGCAGCTTGGGTCCGAGACAGTACTTC.

This clone occurred a few times. This sample also contains other DNA sequences that code for the same CDR3. V gene TRBV30 combines with J gene TRBJ1-3; D not certain. The length of the CDR3 is 15 residues. V was cut by 0 bases and J by 0 bases, with 9 bases left in between. CDR1 and CDR2 from the germline V gene are GTSNPN and SVGIG (reference sequence). In DNA form, the CDR3 reads TGTGCCTGGAGTGTGGTACAGCACTCTGGAAACACCATATATTTT. Translating it yields CAWSVVQHSGNTIYF.

The chain combines TRBV30 with TRBJ2-7, with a weak D call TRBD1 (6 bases). Per the germline V gene, CDR1 is GTSNPN and CDR2 is SVGIG (reference sequence). V was trimmed by 0 bases and J by 3 bases, leaving 15 bases between them. This CDR3 comprises 15 residues. CDR3 nucleotides: TGTGCCTGGAGTGTAATAAGATACAGGGACTACGAGCAGTACTTC. Translating it yields CAWSVIRYRDYEQYF.

V gene TRBV6-1 combines with J gene TRBJ1-2; TRBD1 matches at 10 bases. Germline V lookup: CDR1 MNHNS, CDR2 SASEGT. Germline trimming cut 3 bases from V and 6 bases from J; bases unmatched to any gene: 4. This CDR3 comprises 14 residues. The CDR3 sequence: CASSDDRGLHGYTF. The CDR3 region has the DNA TGTGCCAGCAGTGACGACAGGGGGCTCCATGGCTACACCTTC.

The chain recombines TRBV7-9 with TRBJ2-2, with TRBD2 matching over 12 bases. The CDR3 extends over 16 amino acids. Germline CDR1 reads SEHNR; CDR2 reads FQNEAQ (reference sequence). J was trimmed by 3 bases and V by 7 bases; bases with no gene match: 6. CDR3 loop: CASTTSGRTDTGELFF. Here the CDR3 DNA reads TGTGCCAGCACAACTAGCGGGAGGACGGACACCGGGGAGCTGTTTTTT.